This T cell receptor (beta chain) was profiled in a study of beta chain features in type 1 diabetes. Germline assignment: CDR1 SGHVS and CDR2 FQNEAQ. Trimming removed 2 bases at V and 7 bases at J, with 6 bases between. CDR3 size: 12 residues. As for this clone: What it binds is not known. This may be a read error: a much more frequent sequence differs by one nucleotide.

Points from the study as a whole: Moderately but significantly shorter TCRB CDR3s were found in Type 1 diabetes patients in all four CD4+ subsets.

The sequenced template was cDNA made from the entire isolated RNA. TCRdb's copy holds only in-frame clones and misses some; the assay was immunoSEQ multiplex PCR. The data contain hundreds of thousands of clones, approximately 10% of them singletons. This chain joins TRBV7-8 and TRBJ1-5; no reliable D call. The sequencing sample was made of central memory CD4+ T cells from blood. The TCR comes from a man between 25 and 39 years old with type 1 diabetes. The CDR3 DNA is TGTGCCAGCAGCTTAATGGCGCAGCCCCAGCATTTT. Amino acids: CASSLMAQPQHF.